The entry below describes one T cell receptor beta chain. Orbital computed tomography and thyroid ultrasound, together with serum TRAb and thyroxine and clinical symptoms, were used for diagnoses. The record originates from a study of T cells in Graves' hyperthyroidism and ophthalmopathy. The germline CDR1 and CDR2 sequences are MDHEN and SYDVKM. The V and J ends lost 7 bases and 4 bases respectively, with 5 bases between them. The CDR3 has 12 amino acids. Regions amplified from RNA transcripts were the TCR beta CDR3 regions. Using the HTBI primer set, a first-round RT-PCR was run on the TCR CDR3. In TCRdb, the multiplex PCR reads were re-called with MiXCR into one record per CDR3 protein. The data show 250,000 to 350,000 distinct CDR3 sequences, around 20% seen once.

The chain recombines TRBV28 with TRBJ1-6, with D hard to call. The sample consisted of blood. The source of this sequence is a man aged 25 to 45 with Graves' ophthalmopathy. CDR3 bases: TGTGCCAGCAAAGAGTATAATTCACCCCTCCACTTT. It yields the protein CASKEYNSPLHF.